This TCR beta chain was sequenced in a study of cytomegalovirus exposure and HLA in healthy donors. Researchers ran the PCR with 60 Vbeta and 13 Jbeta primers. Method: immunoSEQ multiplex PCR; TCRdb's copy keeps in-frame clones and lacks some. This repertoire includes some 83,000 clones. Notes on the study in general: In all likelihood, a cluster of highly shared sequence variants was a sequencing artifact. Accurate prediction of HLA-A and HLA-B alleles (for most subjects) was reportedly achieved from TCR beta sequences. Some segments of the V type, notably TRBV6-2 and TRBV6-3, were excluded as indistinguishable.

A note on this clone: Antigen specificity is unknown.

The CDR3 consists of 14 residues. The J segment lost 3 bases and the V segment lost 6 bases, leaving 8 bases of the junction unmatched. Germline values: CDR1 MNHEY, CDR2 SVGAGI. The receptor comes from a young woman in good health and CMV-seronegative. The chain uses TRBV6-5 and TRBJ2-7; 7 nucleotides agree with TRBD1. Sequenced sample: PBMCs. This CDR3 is CASSPGTDLYEQYF. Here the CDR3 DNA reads TGTGCCAGCAGCCCGGGGACAGACCTCTACGAGCAGTACTTC.